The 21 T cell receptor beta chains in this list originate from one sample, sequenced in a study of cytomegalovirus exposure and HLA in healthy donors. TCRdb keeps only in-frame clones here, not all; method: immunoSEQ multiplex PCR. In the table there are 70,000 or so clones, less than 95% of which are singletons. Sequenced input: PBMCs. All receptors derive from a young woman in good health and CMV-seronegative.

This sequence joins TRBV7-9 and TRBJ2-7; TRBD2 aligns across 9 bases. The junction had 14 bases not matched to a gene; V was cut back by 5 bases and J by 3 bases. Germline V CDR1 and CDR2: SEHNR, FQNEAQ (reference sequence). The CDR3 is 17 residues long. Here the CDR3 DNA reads TGTGCCAGCAGCCGACCGACGAGCGGGGGGAACTACTACGAGCAGTACTTC. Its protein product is CASSRPTSGGNYYEQYF.

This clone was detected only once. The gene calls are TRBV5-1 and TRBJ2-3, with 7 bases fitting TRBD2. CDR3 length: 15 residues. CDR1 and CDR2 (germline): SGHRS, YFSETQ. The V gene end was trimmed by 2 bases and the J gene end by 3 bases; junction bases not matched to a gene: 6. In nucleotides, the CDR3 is TGCGCCAGCAGCTTAGTGGGGAGGGTTACAGATACGCAGTATTTT. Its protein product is CASSLVGRVTDTQYF.

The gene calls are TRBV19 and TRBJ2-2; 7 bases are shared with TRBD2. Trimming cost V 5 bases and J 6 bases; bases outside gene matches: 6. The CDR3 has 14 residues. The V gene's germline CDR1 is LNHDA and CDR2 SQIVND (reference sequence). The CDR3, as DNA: TGTGCCAGTAGTGACATCCGGGGGGCCGGGGAGCTGTTTTTT. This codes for CASSDIRGAGELFF. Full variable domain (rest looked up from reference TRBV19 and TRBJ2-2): DGGITQSPKYLFRKEGQNVTLSCEQNLNHDAMYWYRQDPGQGLRLIYYSQIVNDFQKGDIAEGYSVSREKKESFPLTVTSAQKNPTAFYLCASSDIRGAGELFFGEGSRLTVL.

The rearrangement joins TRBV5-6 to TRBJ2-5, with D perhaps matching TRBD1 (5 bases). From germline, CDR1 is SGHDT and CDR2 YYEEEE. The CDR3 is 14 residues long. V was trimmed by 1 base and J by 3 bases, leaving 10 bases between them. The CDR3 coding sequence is TGTGCCAGCAGCTTGTCGTTCAGGGAAGAGACCCAGTACTTC. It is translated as CASSLSFREETQYF.

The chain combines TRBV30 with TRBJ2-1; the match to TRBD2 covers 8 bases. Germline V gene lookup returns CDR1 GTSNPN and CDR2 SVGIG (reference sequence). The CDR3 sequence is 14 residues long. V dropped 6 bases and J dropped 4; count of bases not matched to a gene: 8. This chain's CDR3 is CACLAGRRYNEQFF. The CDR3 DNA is TGTGCCTGCTTAGCGGGACGGCGGTACAATGAGCAGTTCTTC.

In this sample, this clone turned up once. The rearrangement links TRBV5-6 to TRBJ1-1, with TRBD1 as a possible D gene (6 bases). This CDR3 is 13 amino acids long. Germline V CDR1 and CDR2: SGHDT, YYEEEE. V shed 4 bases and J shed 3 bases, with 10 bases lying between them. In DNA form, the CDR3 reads TGTGCCAGCAGCGCAAACAGGGACACTGAAGCTTTCTTT. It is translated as CASSANRDTEAFF.

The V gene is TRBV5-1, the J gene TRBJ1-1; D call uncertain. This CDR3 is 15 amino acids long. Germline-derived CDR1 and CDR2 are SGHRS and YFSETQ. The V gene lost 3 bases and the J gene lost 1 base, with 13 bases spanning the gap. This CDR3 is CASSSGLRGNTEAFF. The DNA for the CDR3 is TGCGCCAGCAGCTCCGGCCTTCGAGGGAACACTGAAGCTTTCTTT.

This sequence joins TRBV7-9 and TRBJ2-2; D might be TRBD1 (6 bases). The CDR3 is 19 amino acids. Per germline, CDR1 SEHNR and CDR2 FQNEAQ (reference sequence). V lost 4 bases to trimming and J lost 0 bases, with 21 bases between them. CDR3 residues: CASSSFRDTMFANTGELFF. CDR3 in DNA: TGTGCCAGCAGCTCATTCAGGGACACAATGTTCGCGAACACCGGGGAGCTGTTTTTT. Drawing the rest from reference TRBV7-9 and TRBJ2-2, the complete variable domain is DTGVSQNPRHKITKRGQNVTFRCDPISEHNRLYWYRQTLGQGPEFLTYFQNEAQLEKSRLLSDRFSAERPKGSFSTLEIQRTEQGDSAMYLCASSSFRDTMFANTGELFFGEGSRLTVL.

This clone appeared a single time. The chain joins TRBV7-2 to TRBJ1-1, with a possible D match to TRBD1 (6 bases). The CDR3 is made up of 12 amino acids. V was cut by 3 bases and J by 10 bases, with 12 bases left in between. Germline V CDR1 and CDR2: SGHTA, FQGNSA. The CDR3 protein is CASSLGAWGAFF. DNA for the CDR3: TGTGCCAGCAGCTTGGGGGCGTGGGGAGCTTTCTTT.

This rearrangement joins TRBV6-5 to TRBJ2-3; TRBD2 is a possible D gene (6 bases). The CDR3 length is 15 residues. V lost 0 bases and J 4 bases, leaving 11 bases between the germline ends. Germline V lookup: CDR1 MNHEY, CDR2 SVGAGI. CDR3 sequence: CASSYSREPPDTQYF. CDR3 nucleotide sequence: TGTGCCAGCAGTTACTCTCGGGAGCCTCCAGATACGCAGTATTTT.

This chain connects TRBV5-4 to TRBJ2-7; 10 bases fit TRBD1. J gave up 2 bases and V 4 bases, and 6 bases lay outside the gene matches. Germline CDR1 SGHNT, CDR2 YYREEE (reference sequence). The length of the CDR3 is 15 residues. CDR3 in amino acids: CASSAPGTGAYEQYF. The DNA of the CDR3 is TGTGCCAGCAGCGCCCCCGGGACAGGGGCCTACGAGCAGTACTTC. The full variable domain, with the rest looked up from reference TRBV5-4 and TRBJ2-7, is ETGVTQSPTHLIKTRGQQVTLRCSSQSGHNTVSWYQQALGQGPQFIFQYYREEENGRGNFPPRFSGLQFPNYSSELNVNALELDDSALYLCASSAPGTGAYEQYFGPGTRLTVT.

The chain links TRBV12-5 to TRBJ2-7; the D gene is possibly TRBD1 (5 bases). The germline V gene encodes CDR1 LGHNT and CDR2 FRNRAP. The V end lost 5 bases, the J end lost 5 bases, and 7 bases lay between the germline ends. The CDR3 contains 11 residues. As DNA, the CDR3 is TGTGCTAGTGGTCCAGGGAACGAGCAGTACTTC. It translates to CASGPGNEQYF.

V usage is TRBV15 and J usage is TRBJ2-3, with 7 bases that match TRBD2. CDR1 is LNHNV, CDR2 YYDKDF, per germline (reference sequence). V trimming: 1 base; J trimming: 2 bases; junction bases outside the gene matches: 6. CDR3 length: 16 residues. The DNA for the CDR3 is TGTGCCACCAGCAGAGGGCTAGCGGCCTCCACAGATACGCAGTATTTT. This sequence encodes CATSRGLAASTDTQYF.

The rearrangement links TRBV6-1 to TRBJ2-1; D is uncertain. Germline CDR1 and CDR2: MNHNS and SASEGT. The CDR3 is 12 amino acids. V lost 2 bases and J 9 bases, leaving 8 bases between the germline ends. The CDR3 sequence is CASSEPPGEQFF. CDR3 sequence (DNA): TGTGCCAGCAGTGAACCTCCAGGTGAGCAGTTCTTC.

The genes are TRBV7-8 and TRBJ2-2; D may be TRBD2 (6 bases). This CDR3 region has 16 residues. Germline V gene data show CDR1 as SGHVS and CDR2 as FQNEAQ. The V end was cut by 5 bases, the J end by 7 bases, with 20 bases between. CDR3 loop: CASSPHPGTGNGELFF. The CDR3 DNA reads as TGTGCCAGCAGCCCACATCCCGGGACTGGGAACGGGGAGCTGTTTTTT.

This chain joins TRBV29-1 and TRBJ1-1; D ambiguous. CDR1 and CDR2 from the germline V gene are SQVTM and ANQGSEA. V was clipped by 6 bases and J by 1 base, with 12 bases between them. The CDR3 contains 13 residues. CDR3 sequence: CSVTLTENTEAFF. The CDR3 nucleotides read TGCAGCGTGACCTTGACTGAGAACACTGAAGCTTTCTTT.

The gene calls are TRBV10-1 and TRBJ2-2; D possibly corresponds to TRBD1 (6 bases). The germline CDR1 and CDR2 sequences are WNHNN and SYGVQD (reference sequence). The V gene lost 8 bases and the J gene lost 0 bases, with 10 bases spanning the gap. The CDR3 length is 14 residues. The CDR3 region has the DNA TGCGCCAGCCGGGACACCCCGAACACCGGGGAGCTGTTTTTT. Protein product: CASRDTPNTGELFF.

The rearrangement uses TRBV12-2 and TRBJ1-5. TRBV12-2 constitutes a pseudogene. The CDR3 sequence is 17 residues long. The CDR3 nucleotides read TGTGCAAGTCCCGCGACTCGGCCTTTGATGGGCAATCAGCCCCAGCATTTT. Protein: CASPATRPLMGNQPQHF.

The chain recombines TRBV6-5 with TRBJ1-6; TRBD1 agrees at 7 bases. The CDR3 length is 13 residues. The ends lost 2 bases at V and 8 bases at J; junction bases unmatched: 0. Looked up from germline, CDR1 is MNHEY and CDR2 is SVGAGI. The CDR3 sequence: CASSYRGHSPLHF. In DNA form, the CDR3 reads TGTGCCAGCAGTTACAGGGGGCATTCACCCCTCCACTTT.

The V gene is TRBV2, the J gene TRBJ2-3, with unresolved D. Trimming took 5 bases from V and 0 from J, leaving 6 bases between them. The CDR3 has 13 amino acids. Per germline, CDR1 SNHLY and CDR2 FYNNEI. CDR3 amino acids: CASSYTSTDTQYF. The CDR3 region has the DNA TGTGCCAGCAGTTACACCAGCACAGATACGCAGTATTTT.

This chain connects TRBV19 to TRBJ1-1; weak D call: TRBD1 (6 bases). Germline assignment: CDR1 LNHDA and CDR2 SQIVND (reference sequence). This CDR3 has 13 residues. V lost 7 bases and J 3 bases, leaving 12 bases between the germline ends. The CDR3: CASKQGLYTEAFF. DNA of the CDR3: TGTGCCAGTAAACAGGGATTGTACACTGAAGCTTTCTTT.